The rows below give T cell receptor beta chains drawn from one sample of a study of PD-L1 blockade in urothelial cancer. Assay used: immunoSEQ multiplex PCR; TCRdb lists only in-frame clones, some missing. The sample yields tens of thousands of clones, about 90% seen once. Sequenced here: PBMCs, sampled around atezolizumab (anti-PD-L1) treatment. The receptors derive from a man between 60 and 75 years old with urothelial cancer. CDR3s include the opening cysteine and the closing phenylalanine or tryptophan. Fields, in order: D gene, clone size, V gene, J gene, CDR3 protein, CDR3 DNA. A D gene is named only where the DNA matches it firmly. Only some rows state a clone size, as once, few, many or a class for expanded clones.

>NA|NA|TRBV30|TRBJ1-5
CAWSVGVTGSGPQHF
TGTGCCTGGAGTGTGGGGGTCACAGGGTCAGGGCCCCAGCATTTT
>TRBD2|NA|TRBV28|TRBJ2-1
CASSFEGAGGPNNEQFF
TGTGCCAGCAGCTTCGAGGGGGCGGGAGGGCCCAACAATGAGCAGTTCTTC
>TRBD1|NA|TRBV2|TRBJ2-4
CASSEGTGTVKNIQYF
TGTGCCAGCAGTGAAGGGACAGGAACTGTCAAAAACATTCAGTACTTC
>NA|NA|TRBV19|TRBJ2-6
CASSIPVSGANVLTF
TGTGCCAGTAGTATCCCCGTCTCTGGGGCCAACGTCCTGACTTTC
>NA|NA|TRBV6-6|TRBJ1-2
CASSQSLLKGYTF
TGTGCCAGCAGTCAAAGCCTACTTAAAGGCTACACCTTC
>NA|NA|TRBV30|TRBJ2-7
CAWSPKGGPDSGEQYF
TGTGCCTGGAGTCCTAAGGGAGGGCCGGACAGTGGGGAGCAGTACTTC
>NA|NA|TRBV2|TRBJ2-5
CASSRTEQETQYF
TGTGCCAGCAGTCGGACAGAACAAGAGACCCAGTACTTC
>TRBD1|NA|TRBV29-1|TRBJ1-1
CSAAAGTGWFTEAFF
TGCAGCGCTGCAGCCGGGACAGGGTGGTTCACTGAAGCTTTCTTT
>NA|NA|TRBV2|TRBJ2-2
CASTYSGNTGELFF
TGTGCCAGCACCTATAGCGGGAACACCGGGGAGCTGTTTTTT
>NA|NA|TRBV30|TRBJ2-6
CAWSVGQGIFSGANVLTF
TGTGCCTGGAGTGTTGGGCAGGGGATTTTCTCTGGGGCCAACGTCCTGACTTTC
>TRBD2|NA|TRBV5-1|TRBJ2-7
CASSGNLAGYSYEQYF
TGCGCCAGCAGCGGAAATCTAGCGGGGTATTCCTACGAGCAGTACTTC
>NA|NA|TRBV2|TRBJ1-3
CASKEVISGNTIYF
TGTGCCAGCAAGGAGGTAATCTCTGGAAACACCATATATTTT
>NA|NA|TRBV5-5|TRBJ1-1
CASSNRDDRLAFF
TGTGCCAGCTCCAACAGGGACGATCGGCTAGCTTTCTTT
>NA|NA|TRBV28|TRBJ2-5
CASSFRTWYQETQYF
TGTGCCAGCAGTTTTCGGACTTGGTACCAAGAGACCCAGTACTTC
>TRBD2|NA|TRBV11-2|TRBJ2-7
CASSQLAGGFFYEQYF
TGTGCCAGCAGCCAGCTAGCGGGAGGGTTTTTCTACGAGCAGTACTTC
>TRBD2|NA|TRBV5-1|TRBJ2-1
CASSSGTSPENEQFF
TGCGCCAGCAGTTCCGGGACTAGCCCGGAGAATGAGCAGTTCTTC
>TRBD2|NA|TRBV11-1|TRBJ2-1
CASSGAGREGLGSYNEQFF
TGTGCCAGCAGCGGAGCGGGGCGGGAGGGATTGGGCTCCTACAATGAGCAGTTCTTC
>NA|few|TRBV7-8|TRBJ1-5
CASSLDKNQPQHF
TGTGCCAGCAGCTTAGACAAAAATCAGCCCCAGCATTTT
>TRBD1|few|TRBV5-6|TRBJ1-5
CASSFGQGVVGNQPQHF
TGTGCCAGCAGCTTCGGCCAGGGGGTCGTTGGCAATCAGCCCCAGCATTTT
>NA|NA|TRBV28|TRBJ1-2
CASSSTGMSYGYTF
TGTGCCAGCAGTTCTACAGGGATGAGCTATGGCTACACCTTC
>TRBD1|NA|TRBV6-1|TRBJ1-2
CASSAVGTGHPLYGYTF
TGTGCCAGCAGTGCCGTGGGGACAGGGCATCCCCTCTATGGCTACACCTTC
>NA|NA|TRBV6-1|TRBJ2-5
CASSETGEETQYF
TGTGCCAGCAGTGAAACCGGGGAAGAGACCCAGTACTTC
>NA|NA|TRBV6-1|TRBJ2-2
CASSESQGRGTGELFF
TGTGCCAGCAGTGAATCGCAGGGGCGAGGAACCGGGGAGCTGTTTTTT
>NA|few|TRBV5-5|TRBJ1-2
CASSQQGYYGYTF
TGTGCCAGCAGCCAACAGGGCTACTATGGCTACACCTTC
>NA|NA|TRBV29-1|TRBJ1-2
CSVEEGAEGYTF
TGCAGCGTTGAAGAGGGGGCGGAAGGCTACACCTTC
>TRBD1|NA|TRBV6-5|TRBJ1-1
CASTIDRANHEAFF
TGTGCCAGCACTATCGACAGGGCTAACCATGAAGCTTTCTTT
>TRBD1|NA|TRBV6-5|TRBJ2-5
CASRHDRDEGKTQYF
TGTGCCAGCAGACACGACAGGGATGAAGGAAAGACCCAGTACTTC
>NA|NA|TRBV27|TRBJ1-1
CASSLDSEAFF
TGTGCCAGCAGTTTAGACAGTGAAGCTTTCTTT
>TRBD2|once|TRBV5-4|TRBJ2-7
CASSSAGGSEQYF
TGTGCCAGCAGCTCGGCGGGGGGGAGCGAGCAGTACTTC
>NA|NA|TRBV25-1|TRBJ1-6
CASSDDSSYNSPLHF
TGTGCCAGCAGTGACGACAGCTCCTATAATTCACCCCTCCACTTT
>TRBD1|NA|TRBV18|TRBJ1-4
CASSQSGTENEKLFF
TGTGCCAGCTCACAATCCGGGACAGAAAATGAAAAACTGTTTTTT
>NA|NA|TRBV5-8|TRBJ1-5
CASTQGGFGGNQPQHF
TGTGCCAGCACTCAAGGCGGCTTTGGTGGCAATCAGCCCCAGCATTTT
>TRBD1|NA|TRBV6-5|TRBJ1-1
CASSSFRGFKAFF
TGTGCCAGCAGCTCGTTCAGGGGGTTTAAAGCTTTCTTT
>NA|NA|TRBV28|TRBJ1-3
CASSLLGVTIYF
TGTGCCAGCAGTTTACTAGGTGTCACCATATATTTT
>TRBD1|NA|TRBV18|TRBJ1-1
CASSLQGTNTEAFF
TGTGCCAGCTCACTACAGGGGACGAACACTGAAGCTTTCTTT
>NA|NA|TRBV2|TRBJ1-6
CASTQGSPLHF
TGTGCCAGCACCCAGGGTTCACCCCTCCACTTT
>TRBD1|once|TRBV4-3|TRBJ2-2
CASSQLSGTGDTGELFF
TGCGCCAGCAGCCAACTCTCCGGGACAGGGGACACCGGGGAGCTGTTTTTT
>TRBD1|NA|TRBV4-2|TRBJ1-2
CASSQAGTGRYTF
TGTGCCAGCAGCCAAGCCGGGACAGGGCGCTACACCTTC
>NA|NA|TRBV7-9|TRBJ1-6
CASSLRGNENSPLHF
TGTGCCAGCAGCTTAAGGGGGAATGAAAATTCACCCCTCCACTTT
>TRBD2|NA|TRBV5-1|TRBJ2-3
CASSPRTSGGTDTQYF
TGCGCCAGCAGCCCCCGGACTAGCGGGGGCACAGATACGCAGTATTTT
>TRBD2|NA|TRBV14|TRBJ2-1
CASPGRESYNEQFF
TGTGCCAGCCCGGGGCGGGAGTCCTACAATGAGCAGTTCTTC
>NA|NA|TRBV9|TRBJ1-2
CASSVTGENYGYTF
TGTGCCAGCAGCGTAACAGGTGAAAACTATGGCTACACCTTC